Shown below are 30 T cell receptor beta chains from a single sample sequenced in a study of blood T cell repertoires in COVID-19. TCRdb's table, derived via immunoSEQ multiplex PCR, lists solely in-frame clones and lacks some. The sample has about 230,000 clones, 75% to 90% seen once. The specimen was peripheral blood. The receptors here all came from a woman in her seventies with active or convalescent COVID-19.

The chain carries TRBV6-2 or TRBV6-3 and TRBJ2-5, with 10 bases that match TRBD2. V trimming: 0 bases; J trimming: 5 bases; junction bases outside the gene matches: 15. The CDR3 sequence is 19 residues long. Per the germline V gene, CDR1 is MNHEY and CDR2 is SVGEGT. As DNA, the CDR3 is TGTGCCAGCAGTTACTCGGGGCGGCTAGCGGGAGCCCGGGGGGAGACCCAGTACTTC. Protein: CASSYSGRLAGARGETQYF.

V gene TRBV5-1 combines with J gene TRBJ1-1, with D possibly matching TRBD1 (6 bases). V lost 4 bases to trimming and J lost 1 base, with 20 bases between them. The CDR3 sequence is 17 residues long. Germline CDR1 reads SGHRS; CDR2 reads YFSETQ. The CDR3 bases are TGCGCCAGCAGCCGACAACGGGGGGGCATGTCGAACACTGAAGCTTTCTTT. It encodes CASSRQRGGMSNTEAFF.

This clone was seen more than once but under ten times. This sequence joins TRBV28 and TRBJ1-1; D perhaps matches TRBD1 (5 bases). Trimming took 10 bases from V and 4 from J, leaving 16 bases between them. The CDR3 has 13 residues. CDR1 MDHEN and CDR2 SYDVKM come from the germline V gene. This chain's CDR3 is CATLPGRSTEAFF. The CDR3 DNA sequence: TGTGCCACCCTACCAGGGAGGAGCACTGAAGCTTTCTTT.

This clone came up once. The CDR3 sequence is CASSASGVGANVLTF. The CDR3 DNA reads TGTGCCAGCTCAGCATCAGGGGTTGGGGCCAACGTCCTGACTTTC. This rearrangement joins TRBV18 to TRBJ2-6, with D perhaps matching TRBD1 (6 bases). The CDR3 consists of 15 residues. Trimming removed 5 bases at V and 3 bases at J, with 11 bases between. CDR1 is KGHSH, CDR2 LQKENI, per germline. Full variable domain (outside the CDR3, taken from reference TRBV18 and TRBJ2-6): NAGVMQNPRHLVRRRGQEARLRCSPMKGHSHVYWYRQLPEEGLKFMVYLQKENIIDESGMPKERFSAEFPKEGPSILRIQQVVRGDSAAYFCASSASGVGANVLTFGAGSRLTVL.

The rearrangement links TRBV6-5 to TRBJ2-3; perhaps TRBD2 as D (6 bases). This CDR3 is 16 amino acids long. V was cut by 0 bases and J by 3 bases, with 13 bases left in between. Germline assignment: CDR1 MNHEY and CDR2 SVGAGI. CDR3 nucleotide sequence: TGTGCCAGCAGTTACTCTCCCGGGACTGGGACAGATACGCAGTATTTT. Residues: CASSYSPGTGTDTQYF.

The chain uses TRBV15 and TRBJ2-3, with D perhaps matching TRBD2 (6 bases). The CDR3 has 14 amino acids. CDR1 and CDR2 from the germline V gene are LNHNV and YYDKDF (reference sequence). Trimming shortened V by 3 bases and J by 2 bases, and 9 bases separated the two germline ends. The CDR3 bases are TGTGCCACCAGCAGGGGACTTTCCACAGATACGCAGTATTTT. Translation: CATSRGLSTDTQYF. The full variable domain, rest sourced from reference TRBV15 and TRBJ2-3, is DAMVIQNPRYQVTQFGKPVTLSCSQTLNHNVMYWYQQKSSQAPKLLFHYYDKDFNNEADTPDNFQSRRPNTSFCFLDIRSPGLGDTAMYLCATSRGLSTDTQYFGPGTRLTVL.

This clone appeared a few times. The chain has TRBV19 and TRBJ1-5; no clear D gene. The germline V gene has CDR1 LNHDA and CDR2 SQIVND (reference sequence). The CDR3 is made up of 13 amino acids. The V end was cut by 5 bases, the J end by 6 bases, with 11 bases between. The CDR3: CASSPKGGQPQHF. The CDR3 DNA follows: TGTGCCAGTAGTCCCAAGGGAGGTCAGCCCCAGCATTTT.

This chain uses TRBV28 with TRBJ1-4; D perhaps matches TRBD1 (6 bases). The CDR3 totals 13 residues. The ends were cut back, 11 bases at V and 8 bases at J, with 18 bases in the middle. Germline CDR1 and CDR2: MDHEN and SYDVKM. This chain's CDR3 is CAAGGNTGEKLFF. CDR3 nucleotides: TGTGCCGCGGGGGGGAATACAGGGGAAAAACTGTTTTTT. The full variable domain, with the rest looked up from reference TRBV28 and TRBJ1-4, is DVKVTQSSRYLVKRTGEKVFLECVQDMDHENMFWYRQDPGLGLRLIYFSYDVKMKEKGDIPEGYSVSREKKERFSLILESASTNQTSMYLCAAGGNTGEKLFFGSGTQLSVL.

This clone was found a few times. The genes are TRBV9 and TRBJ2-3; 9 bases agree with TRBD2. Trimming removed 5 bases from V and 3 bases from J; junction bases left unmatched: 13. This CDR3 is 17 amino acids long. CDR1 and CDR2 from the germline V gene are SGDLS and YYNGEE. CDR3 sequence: CASSLNQAGGRTDTQYF. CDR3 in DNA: TGTGCCAGCAGTCTAAATCAAGCGGGGGGCAGGACAGATACGCAGTATTTT.

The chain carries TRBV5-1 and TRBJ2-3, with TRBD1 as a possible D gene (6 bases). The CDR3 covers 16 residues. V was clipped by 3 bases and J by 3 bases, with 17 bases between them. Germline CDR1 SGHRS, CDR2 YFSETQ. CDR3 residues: CASSSSFRGVTDTQYF. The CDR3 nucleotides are TGCGCCAGCAGCTCGTCCTTCAGGGGCGTAACAGATACGCAGTATTTT.

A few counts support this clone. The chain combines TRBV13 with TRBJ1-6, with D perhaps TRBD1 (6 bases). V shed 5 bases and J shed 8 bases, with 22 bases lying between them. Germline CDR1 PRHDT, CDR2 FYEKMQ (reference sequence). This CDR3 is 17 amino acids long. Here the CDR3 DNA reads TGTGCCAGCAGCCCCCTACTCAGGGGCGTCCTACATTCACCCCTCCACTTT. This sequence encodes CASSPLLRGVLHSPLHF.

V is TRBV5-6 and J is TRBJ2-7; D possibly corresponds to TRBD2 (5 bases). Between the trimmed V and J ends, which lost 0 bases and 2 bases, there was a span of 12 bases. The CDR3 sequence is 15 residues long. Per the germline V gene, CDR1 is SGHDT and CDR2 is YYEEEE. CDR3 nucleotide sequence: TGTGCCAGCAGCTTGGGGTGGGAGAGGCCCTACGAGCAGTACTTC. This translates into CASSLGWERPYEQYF.

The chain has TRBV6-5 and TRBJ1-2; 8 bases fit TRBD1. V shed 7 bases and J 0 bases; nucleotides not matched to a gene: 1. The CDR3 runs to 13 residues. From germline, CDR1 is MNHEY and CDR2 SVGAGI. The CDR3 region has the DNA TGTGCCAGCAAGGACAGGGCTAACTATGGCTACACCTTC. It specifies CASKDRANYGYTF.

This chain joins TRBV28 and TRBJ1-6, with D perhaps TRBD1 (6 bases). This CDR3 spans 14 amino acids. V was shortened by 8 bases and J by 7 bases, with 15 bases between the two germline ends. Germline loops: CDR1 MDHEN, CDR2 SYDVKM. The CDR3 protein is CASVPGVGNSPLHF. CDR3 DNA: TGTGCCAGCGTCCCAGGGGTAGGGAATTCACCCCTCCACTTT. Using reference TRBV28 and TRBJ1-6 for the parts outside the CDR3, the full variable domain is DVKVTQSSRYLVKRTGEKVFLECVQDMDHENMFWYRQDPGLGLRLIYFSYDVKMKEKGDIPEGYSVSREKKERFSLILESASTNQTSMYLCASVPGVGNSPLHFGNGTRLTVT.

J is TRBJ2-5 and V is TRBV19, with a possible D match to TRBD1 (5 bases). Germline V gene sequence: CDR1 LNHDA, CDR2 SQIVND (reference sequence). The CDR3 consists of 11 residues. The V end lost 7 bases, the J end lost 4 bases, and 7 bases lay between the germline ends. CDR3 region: CASIQGETQYF. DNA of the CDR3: TGTGCCAGTATTCAGGGAGAGACCCAGTACTTC.

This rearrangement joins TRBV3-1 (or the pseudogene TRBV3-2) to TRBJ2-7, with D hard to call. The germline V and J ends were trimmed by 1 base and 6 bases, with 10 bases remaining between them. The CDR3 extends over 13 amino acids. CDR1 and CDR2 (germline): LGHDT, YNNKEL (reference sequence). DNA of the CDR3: TGTGCCAGCAGCCAAGGAAGGAGCGCCGAGCAGTACTTC. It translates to CASSQGRSAEQYF.

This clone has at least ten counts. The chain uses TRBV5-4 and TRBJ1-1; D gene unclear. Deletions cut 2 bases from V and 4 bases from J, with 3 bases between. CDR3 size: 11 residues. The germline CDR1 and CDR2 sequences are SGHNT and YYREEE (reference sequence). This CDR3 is CASSFSTEAFF. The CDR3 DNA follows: TGTGCCAGCAGCTTTAGCACTGAAGCTTTCTTT.

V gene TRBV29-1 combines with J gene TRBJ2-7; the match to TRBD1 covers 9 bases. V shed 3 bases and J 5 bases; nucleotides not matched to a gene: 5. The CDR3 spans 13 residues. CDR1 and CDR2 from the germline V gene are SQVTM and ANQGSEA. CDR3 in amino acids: CSVDLTGGNEQYF. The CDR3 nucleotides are TGCAGCGTTGACCTGACAGGGGGAAACGAGCAGTACTTC.

CDR3 sequence (DNA): TGTGCCAGCAGCAGGACAGGGGTAAATGAGCAGTTCTTC. Translation gives CASSRTGVNEQFF. The chain recombines TRBV7-2 with TRBJ2-1; TRBD1 matches at 9 bases. The CDR3 is 13 residues long. The germline gives CDR1 SGHTA, CDR2 FQGNSA. V lost 5 bases and J lost 7; bases outside the gene matches: 3.

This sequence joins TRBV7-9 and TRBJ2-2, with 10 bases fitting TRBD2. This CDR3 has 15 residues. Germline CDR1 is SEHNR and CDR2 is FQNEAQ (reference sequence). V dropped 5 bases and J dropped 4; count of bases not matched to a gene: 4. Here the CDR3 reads CASSPLAGGTGELFF. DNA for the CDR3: TGTGCCAGCAGCCCCTTAGCGGGAGGCACCGGGGAGCTGTTTTTT. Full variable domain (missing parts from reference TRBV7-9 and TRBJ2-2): DTGVSQNPRHKITKRGQNVTFRCDPISEHNRLYWYRQTLGQGPEFLTYFQNEAQLEKSRLLSDRFSAERPKGSFSTLEIQRTEQGDSAMYLCASSPLAGGTGELFFGEGSRLTVL.

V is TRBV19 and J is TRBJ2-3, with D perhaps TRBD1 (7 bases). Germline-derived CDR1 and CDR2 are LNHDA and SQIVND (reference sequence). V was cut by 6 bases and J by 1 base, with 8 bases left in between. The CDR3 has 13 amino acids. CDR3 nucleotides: TGTGCCAGTAGCAGGGGGGGCACAGATACGCAGTATTTT. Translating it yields CASSRGGTDTQYF.

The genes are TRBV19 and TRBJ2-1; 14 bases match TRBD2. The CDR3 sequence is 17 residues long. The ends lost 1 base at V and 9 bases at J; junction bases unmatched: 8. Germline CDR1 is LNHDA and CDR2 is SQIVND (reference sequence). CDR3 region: CASSIAGLAGDQGEQFF. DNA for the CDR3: TGTGCCAGTAGTATAGCGGGACTAGCGGGAGATCAGGGTGAGCAGTTCTTC.

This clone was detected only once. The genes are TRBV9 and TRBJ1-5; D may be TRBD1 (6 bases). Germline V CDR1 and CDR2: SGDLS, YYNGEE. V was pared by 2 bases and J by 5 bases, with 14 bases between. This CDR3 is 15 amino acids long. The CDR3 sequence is CASSVGGAEHQPQHF. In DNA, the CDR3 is TGTGCCAGCAGCGTCGGGGGGGCGGAACATCAGCCCCAGCATTTT. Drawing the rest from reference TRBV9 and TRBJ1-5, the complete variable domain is DSGVTQTPKHLITATGQRVTLRCSPRSGDLSVYWYQQSLDQGLQFLIQYYNGEERAKGNILERFSAQQFPDLHSELNLSSLELGDSALYFCASSVGGAEHQPQHFGDGTRLSIL.

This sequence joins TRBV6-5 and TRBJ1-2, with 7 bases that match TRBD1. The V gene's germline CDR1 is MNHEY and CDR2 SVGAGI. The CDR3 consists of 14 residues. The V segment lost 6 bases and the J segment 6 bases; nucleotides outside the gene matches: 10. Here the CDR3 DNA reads TGTGCCAGCAGCTCCGTACAGGGGTCCCATGGCTACACCTTC. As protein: CASSSVQGSHGYTF.

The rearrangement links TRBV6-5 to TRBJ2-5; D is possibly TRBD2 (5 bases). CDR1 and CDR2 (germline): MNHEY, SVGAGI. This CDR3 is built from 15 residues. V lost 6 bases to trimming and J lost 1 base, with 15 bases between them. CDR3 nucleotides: TGTGCCAGCAGGAGTTACAACAGCGGCCAAGAGACCCAGTACTTC. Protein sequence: CASRSYNSGQETQYF.

CDR3 sequence (DNA): TGTGCCAGCAGCCGGCGTCCAGGGACTTCAGGTAGCAATCAGCCCCAGCATTTT. Amino acids: CASSRRPGTSGSNQPQHF. This rearrangement joins TRBV3-1 (or the pseudogene TRBV3-2) to TRBJ1-5; D possibly corresponds to TRBD1 (5 bases). V dropped 4 bases and J dropped 0 bases, with 19 bases sitting between them. CDR3 length: 18 residues. Germline values: CDR1 LGHDT, CDR2 YNNKEL (reference sequence).

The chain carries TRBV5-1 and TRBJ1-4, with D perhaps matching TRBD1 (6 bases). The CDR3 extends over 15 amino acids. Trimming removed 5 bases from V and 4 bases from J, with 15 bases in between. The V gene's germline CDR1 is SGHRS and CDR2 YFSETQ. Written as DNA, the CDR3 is TGCGCCAGCAGGTCTTCCGGACAGTTTAATGAAAAACTGTTTTTT. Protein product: CASRSSGQFNEKLFF.

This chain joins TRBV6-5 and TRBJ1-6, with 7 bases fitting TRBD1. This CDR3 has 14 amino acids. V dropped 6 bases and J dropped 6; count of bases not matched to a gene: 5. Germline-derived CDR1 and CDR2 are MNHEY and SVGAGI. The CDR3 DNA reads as TGTGCCAGCAGCTTGACAGGGATTAATTCACCCCTCCACTTT. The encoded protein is CASSLTGINSPLHF.

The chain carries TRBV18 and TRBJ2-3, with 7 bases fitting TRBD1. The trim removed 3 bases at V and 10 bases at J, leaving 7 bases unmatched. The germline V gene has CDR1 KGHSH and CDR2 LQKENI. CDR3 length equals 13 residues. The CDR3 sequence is CASSPATGQPQYF. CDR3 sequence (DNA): TGTGCCAGCTCACCCGCGACAGGGCAGCCGCAGTATTTT.

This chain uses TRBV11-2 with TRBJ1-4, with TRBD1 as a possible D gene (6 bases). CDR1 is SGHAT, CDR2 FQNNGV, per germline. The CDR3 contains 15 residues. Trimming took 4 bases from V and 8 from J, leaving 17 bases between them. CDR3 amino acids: CASSSGGREREKLFF. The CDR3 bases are TGTGCCAGCAGCTCCGGGGGGCGCGAACGCGAAAAACTGTTTTTT. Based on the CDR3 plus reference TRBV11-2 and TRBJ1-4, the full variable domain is EAGVAQSPRYKIIEKRQSVAFWCNPISGHATLYWYQQILGQGPKLLIQFQNNGVVDDSQLPKDRFSAERLKGVDSTLKIQPAKLEDSAVYLCASSSGGREREKLFFGSGTQLSVL.